Below, 2 T cell receptor beta chains from the same sample are listed, as sequenced in a study of early T cells in non-severe SARS-CoV-2 infection. Using its own MiXCR run on the 5' RACE reads, TCRdb lists one record per CDR3 protein. Of some 100,000 distinct CDR3 sequences detected, roughly 14% appear once; the ten largest clones hold around 0.5%. Sequenced sample: whole blood. The receptors originated from an adult who was a healthcare worker with PCR-confirmed SARS-CoV-2 infection or an uninfected control (not recorded which).

There are a few counts of this clonotype. The chain has TRBV7-2 and TRBJ2-3; 8 positions match TRBD2. Germline lookup yields CDR1 SGHTA and CDR2 FQGNSA. Losses at the gene ends were 6 bases for V and 1 base for J; bases not matched to a gene: 0. The CDR3 has 13 amino acids. CDR3 DNA sequence: TGTGCCAGCAGACTAGCGGGCACAGATACGCAGTATTTT. Translation gives CASRLAGTDTQYF.

This clonotype has only a few counts. This CDR3 is CASSQIFTGMDGYTF. The CDR3 DNA follows: TGCGCCAGCAGCCAAATCTTCACAGGGATGGACGGCTACACCTTC. V usage is TRBV5-1 and J usage is TRBJ1-2, with a tentative D call TRBD1 (6 bases). Germline V gives CDR1 SGHRS, CDR2 YFSETQ. The CDR3 is made up of 15 amino acids. Trimming left V 4 bases short and J 8 bases short, with 21 bases between.